The following is a T cell receptor (beta chain) sequence with its context. The data belong to a study of blood T cells in healthy people across ages. Study-level information: Through template switching, about one barcoded beta molecule was captured per two T cells, as measured in model experiments.

This CDR3 is 13 amino acids long. V gave up 6 bases and J gave up 6 bases, with 14 bases separating them. Per the germline V gene, CDR1 is DFQATT and CDR2 is SNEGSKA (reference sequence). Alongside a J-beta primer mix, a sample-barcoded 5' primer served in a second PCR lasting roughly 7 to 12 cycles. TCRdb used MiXCR to reprocess the 5' RACE reads, holding one entry per CDR3 protein. Of some 930,000 distinct CDR3 sequences in the sample, 25% to 30% were seen once. The sample providers were healthy Caucasian people from Russia, aged roughly 6 to 95. These data are also associated with another study on T cells of mothers and their children.

This sequence originates from a woman between 35 and 50 years old in good health. Sequencing used blood. The chain recombines TRBV20-1 with TRBJ1-4, with D perhaps TRBD1 (6 bases). The CDR3, as DNA: TGCAGTGCGCCGCAGGGGTTGGATGAAAAACTGTTTTTT. Translated: CSAPQGLDEKLFF.